This TCR beta chain came from a study of shared clonotypes between healthy human individuals. General study points: The small donor group covered limited genetic and exposure diversity.

Each sorted subset replicate got 200 ng genomic DNA, 25,000 to 30,000 genomes. As processed by the authors: In the immunoSEQ data, sequences were junction-only and lacked quality scores, so filtering differed. The assay was immunoSEQ multiplex PCR, and TCRdb's table has in-frame clones only and misses some. The V and J calls and the clone size are those of that table, but D and trimming were determined from the DNA. The sample has about 1.4 million clones, roughly 96% seen once; the top ten hold 1% to 1.5%. Those who donated, Caucasian adults without exception, all lived in Nashville, Tennessee. Trimming pared 0 bases from V and 3 bases from J, leaving 9 bases between. The CDR3 runs to 15 residues. Per germline, CDR1 SGHVS and CDR2 FQNEAQ. With respect to this clone: Its target is not known.

The chain is built from TRBV7-8 and TRBJ2-1; D not certain. The sample taken for sequencing was naive CD4+ T cells sorted from blood. Regarding subset: CD45RA+ positively selected. This clonotype was obtained from a man under 40 in good health. CDR3 DNA: TGTGCCAGCAGCTTAGCGTTGACTGGCTACAATGAGCAGTTCTTC. It is translated as CASSLALTGYNEQFF. Supplemented by reference TRBV7-8 and TRBJ2-1, the full variable domain reads GAGVSQSPRYKVAKRGQDVALRCDPISGHVSLFWYQQALGQGPEFLTYFQNEAQLDKSGLPSDRFFAERPEGSVSTLKIQRTQQEDSAVYLCASSLALTGYNEQFFGPGTRLTVL.